The entry below describes one T cell receptor beta chain. What antigen it recognizes has not been identified. Base qualities were left out, and no much larger clone turns up one base away. Collaborating institutions collected whole blood in K2EDTA tubes following their own protocols. For TCRbeta analysis, collaborator samples were shipped as frozen whole blood, as isolated PBMCs, or as DNA extracted from either sample type. TCRbeta CDR3 regions were amplified from genomic DNA by means of the immunoSEQ Assay, a bias-controlled multiplex PCR. For the original study's pipeline: The number of nucleated cells in each sample was estimated by amplification of reference gene primers within the assay. Sequence reads were collapsed and filtered to measure the absolute abundance of every unique TCRbeta CDR3 rearrangement. For each sample, productive Simpson clonality was calculated as the square root of Simpson's diversity index across productive rearrangements. Imported from immuneACCESS, the table was reduced by TCRdb to in-frame sequences with V and J called. These copies leave out some clones; in studies compared against another copy, an unresolved V gene accounts for under half, and the cause of the remainder is not known. V and J calls and clone size come straight from that table; D and trimming were deduced from the DNA. The sample table lists under 65,000 clones, just under 90% of them with a count of one. The ten largest make up 1.4% of the sample.

The source of the sample is a study of blood T cell repertoires in COVID-19 (dated by TCRdb to between 2020 and 2021). Broadly, across the study: Samples from collaborators originated in the United States, Italy and Spain and spanned both the acute and convalescent phases of COVID-19. The samples were drawn from two sources: the first 160 participants of the ongoing ImmuneRACE study, and fewer than 1,500 subjects contributed by 6 global collaborators. The prospective study material was composed of cDNA or gDNA derived from T cells, B-cell-depleted T cells, or PBMCs. Deeply sampled blood TCRbeta repertoires from subjects exposed to, actively infected with, or recovered from COVID-19 were included in the dataset. Nearly every sample came with metadata listing a de-identified subject ID, COVID-19 status, age in years and sex. Where available, HLA class I and class II types were taken from metadata supplied by the sample provider and were not determined by assay-based typing. The repertoires were released in a freely available public database intended as a resource for research on the immune response to SARS-CoV-2.

General conclusions and limits of the study: Clinical and demographic metadata were provided uncurated, with the amount varying by source and participant.

Sequenced input: peripheral blood. This TCR derives from a man in his fifties or sixties with acute or convalescent COVID-19.

For the CDR3, the sequence is CASSPPGGVQPQHF. The nucleotides are TGTGCCAGCTCACCACCGGGCGGGGTTCAGCCCCAGCATTTT. The V gene is TRBV18 and the J gene is TRBJ1-5, with no reliable assignment of the D segment. V is cut by 0 bases and J by 6 bases, and the space between the germline ends is 9 bases. From the cysteine up to the phenylalanine, the CDR3 has a length of 14 residues. The entry retains the CDR3 DNA only, 42 bases that are in frame from base 1. The germline V gene supplies CDR1 KGHSH and CDR2 LQKENI.